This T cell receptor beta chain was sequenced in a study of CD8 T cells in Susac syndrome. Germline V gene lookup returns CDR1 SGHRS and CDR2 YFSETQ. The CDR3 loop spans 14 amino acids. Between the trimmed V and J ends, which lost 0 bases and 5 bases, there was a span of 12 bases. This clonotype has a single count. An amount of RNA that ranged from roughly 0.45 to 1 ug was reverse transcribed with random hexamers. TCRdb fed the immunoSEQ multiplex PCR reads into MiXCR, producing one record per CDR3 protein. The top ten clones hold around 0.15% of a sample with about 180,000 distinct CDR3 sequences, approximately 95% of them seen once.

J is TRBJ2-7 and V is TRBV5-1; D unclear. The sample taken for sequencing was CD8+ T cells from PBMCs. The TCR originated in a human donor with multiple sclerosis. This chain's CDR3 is CASSLAGLSHEQYF. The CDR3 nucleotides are TGCGCCAGCAGCTTGGCGGGTTTGAGCCACGAGCAGTACTTC.